The 2 T cell receptor beta chains presented below share a single source sample, sequenced in a study of T cell responses to AZD1222 COVID-19 vaccine. Sequencing was performed with immunoSEQ multiplex PCR; in TCRdb, only in-frame clones are kept and a portion is missing. The sample lists more than 90,000 clones; 88% were seen once. Here the sequenced sample was peripheral blood, taken 28 days after the second AZD1222 dose. These receptor sequences come from an adult who received the AZD1222 COVID-19 vaccine.

The sample holds one count of this clone. This chain uses TRBV7-8 with TRBJ2-1, with TRBD2 matching over 15 bases. CDR3 length: 19 amino acids. V gave up 3 bases and J gave up 0 bases; unmatched junction bases: 6. The germline V gene has CDR1 SGHVS and CDR2 FQNEAQ. CDR3 protein: CASSFGLAGGLSSYNEQFF. The DNA for the CDR3 is TGTGCCAGCAGCTTCGGACTAGCGGGGGGGTTAAGCTCCTACAATGAGCAGTTCTTC.

This rearrangement joins TRBV5-8 to TRBJ2-1, with 16 nucleotides matching TRBD2. The CDR3 totals 15 residues. Unmatched junction bases numbered 1, after V lost 3 bases and J lost 7 bases. The germline V gene encodes CDR1 SGHTS and CDR2 YDEGEE. The DNA of the CDR3 is TGTGCCAGCAGCTCGGGACTAGCGGGGGGGAATGAGCAGTTCTTC. This gives the protein CASSSGLAGGNEQFF.